This record covers a single T cell receptor beta chain. Its antigen remains unknown. The junction differs from germline at one of its ends, possibly a read error. The data stem from a study of a mutant IDH1 vaccine in newly diagnosed glioma. Data came from immunoSEQ multiplex PCR; TCRdb stores just in-frame clones and leaves some out. Of about 40,000 clones listed, around 82% are singletons. The time point was: week 47, end of study. The study gave 300 ug of mutant IDH1 20-mer peptide per vaccine dose, with topical imiquimod. The CDR3 runs 13 residues. Germline loops: CDR1 MNHNS, CDR2 SASEGT. This specimen consisted of PBMCs, obtained from a glioma patient whose treatment included an IDH1 peptide vaccine. The chain recombines TRBV6-1 with TRBJ1-1; D gene uncertain. The sequence was collected from a man aged 18 to 30 with glioma. Some clones in this sample may be carry-over from other donors' samples. CDR3 region: CASSDELKTEAFF. The CDR3 DNA is TGTGCCAGCAGTGATGAGTTGAAGACTGAAGCTTTCTTT.